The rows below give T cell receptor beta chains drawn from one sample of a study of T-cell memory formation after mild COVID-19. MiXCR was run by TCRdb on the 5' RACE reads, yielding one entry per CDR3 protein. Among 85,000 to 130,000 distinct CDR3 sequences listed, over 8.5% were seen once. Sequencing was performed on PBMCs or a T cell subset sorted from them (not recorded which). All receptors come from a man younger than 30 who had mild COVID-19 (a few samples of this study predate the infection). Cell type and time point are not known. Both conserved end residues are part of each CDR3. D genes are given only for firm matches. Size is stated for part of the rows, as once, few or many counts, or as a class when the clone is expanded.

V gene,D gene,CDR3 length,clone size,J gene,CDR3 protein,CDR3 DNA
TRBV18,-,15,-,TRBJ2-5,CASSPLGQGRKTQYF,TGTGCCAGCTCACCACTGGGGCAGGGGAGGAAGACCCAGTACTTC
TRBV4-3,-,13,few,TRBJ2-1,CASGQGSYNEQFF,TGCGCCAGCGGGCAGGGCTCCTACAATGAGCAGTTCTTC
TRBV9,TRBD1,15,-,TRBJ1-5,CASSRQGVNNQPQHF,TGTGCCAGCAGCCGACAGGGGGTAAACAATCAGCCCCAGCATTTT
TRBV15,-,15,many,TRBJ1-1,CATSRFPTGVGEAFF,TGTGCCACCAGCAGATTTCCCACCGGGGTCGGAGAAGCTTTCTTT
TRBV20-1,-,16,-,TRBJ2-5,CSARDPGRTREETQYF,TGCAGTGCTAGAGATCCCGGCAGGACGAGGGAAGAGACCCAGTACTTC
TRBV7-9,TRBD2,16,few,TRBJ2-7,CASATSSGGASYEQYF,TGTGCCAGCGCCACTTCGTCCGGGGGGGCCTCCTACGAGCAGTACTTC
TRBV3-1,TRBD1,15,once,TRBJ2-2,CASSIRQGYTGELFF,TGTGCCAGCAGCATCCGACAGGGGTACACCGGGGAGCTGTTTTTT
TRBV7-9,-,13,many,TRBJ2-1,CASSPRAGKGEQF,TGTGCCAGCAGCCCAAGGGCAGGGAAGGGTGAGCAGTTC
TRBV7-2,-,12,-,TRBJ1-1,CASSFISDEAFF,TGTGCCAGCAGCTTTATCTCGGATGAAGCTTTCTTT
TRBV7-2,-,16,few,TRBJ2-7,CASSSDGSWSSYEQYF,TGTGCCAGCAGCTCAGATGGCAGCTGGAGCTCCTACGAGCAGTACTTC
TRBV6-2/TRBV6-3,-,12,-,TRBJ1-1,CATGGMNTEAFF,TGTGCCACCGGGGGGATGAACACTGAAGCTTTCTTT
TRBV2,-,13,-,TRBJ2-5,CASRVEGPPDQYF,TGTGCCAGCAGGGTTGAGGGCCCCCCGGACCAGTACTTC
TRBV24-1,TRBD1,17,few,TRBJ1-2,CATSDGGTGGTNYGYTF,TGTGCCACCAGTGATGGCGGGACAGGGGGTACTAACTATGGCTACACCTTC
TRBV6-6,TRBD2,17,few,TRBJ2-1,CASSYLSPGGPNNEQFF,TGTGCCAGCAGTTACCTATCCCCGGGGGGGCCGAACAATGAGCAGTTCTTC
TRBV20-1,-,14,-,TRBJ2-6,CSAPIISGANVLTF,TGCAGTGCTCCCATTATCTCTGGGGCCAACGTCCTGACTTTC
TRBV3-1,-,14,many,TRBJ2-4,CASSLTGTFNIQYF,TGTGCCAGCAGCCTTACCGGGACTTTCAACATTCAGTACTTC
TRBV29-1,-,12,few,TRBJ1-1,CSVEFQDTEAFF,TGCAGCGTTGAGTTTCAGGACACTGAAGCTTTCTTT
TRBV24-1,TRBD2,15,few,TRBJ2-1,CATSGWSGGGNEQFF,TGTGCCACCAGTGGATGGAGCGGGGGAGGTAATGAGCAGTTCTTC